The rows below give T cell receptor beta chains drawn from one sample of a study of T cell repertoires in cytomegalovirus infection. TCRdb redid the calling of the reads with MiXCR, one entry per CDR3 protein. The data contain hundreds of thousands of distinct CDR3 sequences, 24% of them singletons. The sequencing input was CD8+ T cells from PBMCs. These receptors came from a human donor in good health (CMV status not recorded). Some clones in this sample may be carry-over from other donors' samples. CDR3s include the opening cysteine and the closing phenylalanine or tryptophan. The D gene is left open where the match is weak. Size is stated for part of the rows, as once, few or many counts, or as a class when the clone is expanded.

TGTGCCAGCAGCTTAATTGGGGGGCCAGATACGCAGTATTTT | CASSLIGGPDTQYF | TRBJ2-3 | TRBV7-3 | many | .
TGTGCCCGCAGGGACCAGGGAAACACTGAAGCTTTCTTT | CARRDQGNTEAFF | TRBJ1-1 | TRBV7-2 | . | .
TGTGCCAGCAGCTTAATCGCCGGGGGGGCGATTACCGGGGAGCTGTTTTTT | CASSLIAGGAITGELFF | TRBJ2-2 | TRBV7-2 | many | TRBD2
TGTGCCAGCAGTATGACCGGGACGGGCCTCGGCGAGACCCAGTACTTC | CASSMTGTGLGETQYF | TRBJ2-5 | TRBV28 | many | .
TGTGCCAGCAGCGGGACGGCCGGCATGGAGGAGACCCAGTACTTC | CASSGTAGMEETQYF | TRBJ2-5 | TRBV11-2 | once | .
TGTGCCAGCAGTTTATCTGGTATCGTGGGGGTCCCCAACAATGAGCAGTTCTTC | CASSLSGIVGVPNNEQFF | TRBJ2-1 | TRBV27 | many | .
TGTGCTACCGAAAGGGGACTCTATGGCTACACCTTC | CATERGLYGYTF | TRBJ1-2 | TRBV7-9 | . | .
TGCGCCAGCAGCTTGATGGGACAGGGGACCGAGCAGTACTTC | CASSLMGQGTEQYF | TRBJ2-7 | TRBV5-1 | few | TRBD1
TGTGCCAGCATCTCCAGGGAGAATGAGCAGTTCTTC | CASISRENEQFF | TRBJ2-1 | TRBV6-6 | . | .
TGTGCCAGCGGGGTCTACGAGCAGTACTTC | CASGVYEQYF | TRBJ2-7 | TRBV25-1 | few | .
TGTGCCAGCAGCTTTTCGATTGGGACAGATGAAGCTTTCTTT | CASSFSIGTDEAFF | TRBJ1-1 | TRBV7-9 | many | TRBD1
TGTGCCAGCTCACCAAAACGGGACAGGGGATTCTTCGAGTACGAGCAGTACTTC | CASSPKRDRGFFEYEQYF | TRBJ2-7 | TRBV18 | . | TRBD1
TGCAGTGCTAGCCCTAACTATAGCATAGAGCCCCAGCATTTT | CSASPNYSIEPQHF | TRBJ1-5 | TRBV20-1 | . | .
TGTGCCAGCAGCTCGACCTGGGACGGCCATAATGAAAAACTGTTTTTT | CASSSTWDGHNEKLFF | TRBJ1-4 | TRBV7-9 | few | .
TGCGCCAGCAGCCTCCGTAAAGACCCGGCCGGGGAGCTGTTTTTT | CASSLRKDPAGELFF | TRBJ2-2 | TRBV4-1 | few | .
TGTGCCAGCACCCCGAGACAGGCGAACACTGAAGCTTTCTTT | CASTPRQANTEAFF | TRBJ1-1 | TRBV12-3/TRBV12-4 | . | .
TGTGCCAGCAGCTTGCCCCGGGCGGACATTCAGTACTTC | CASSLPRADIQYF | TRBJ2-4 | TRBV5-5 | . | .
TGCAGTGCTAGGGCTTGGACGGATTCGAACACCGGGGAGCTGTTTTTT | CSARAWTDSNTGELFF | TRBJ2-2 | TRBV20-1 | . | .
TGTGCCAGCAGTTTGGTTCCAAGGGGGTATAATTATGGCTACACCTTC | CASSLVPRGYNYGYTF | TRBJ1-2 | TRBV28 | few | .
TGTGCCAGCAGCTCGACTAGCGGGCTCCAAGAGACCCAGTACTTC | CASSSTSGLQETQYF | TRBJ2-5 | TRBV7-8 | many | TRBD2